The clone carrying this TCR beta chain appeared a few times. Its target is not known. This entry comes from a study of identical twins. With template switching, a universal primer site was added, and the cDNA carried unique molecular identifiers. Each CDR3 protein is one row after TCRdb ran MiXCR on the 5' RACE reads. The data hold 200,000 to 300,000 distinct CDR3 sequences, with 6% to 8.5% observed a single time. Points from the study as a whole: Sequences that were out-of-frame, alpha and twin-shared displayed an excess of low generation probability.

These sequences were also reported in another study, on yellow fever vaccine responses in identical twins.

The source material was CD8+ T cells sorted from blood. This clonotype was sampled from a woman aged 18-30 years in good health.

CDR3 amino acids: CSASGTSDYNEQFF. As DNA, the CDR3 is TGCAGTGCTAGTGGGACTAGCGACTACAATGAGCAGTTCTTC. The chain links TRBV20-1 to TRBJ2-1, with 10 bases aligning to TRBD2. The V gene's germline CDR1 is DFQATT and CDR2 SNEGSKA (reference sequence). The CDR3 loop spans 14 amino acids. V shed 3 bases and J 3 bases; nucleotides not matched to a gene: 2.